The entry that follows covers one T cell receptor (beta chain) sequence. The authors' processing: Reference gene primer amplification yielded estimated nucleated cell counts. TCRdb's table, derived via immunoSEQ multiplex PCR, lists solely in-frame clones and lacks some. V, J and clone size reflect that table, while D and trimming were determined from the DNA. This sample has some 190,000 clones, with 80% found just once. This entry belongs to a study of blood T cell repertoires in COVID-19. Background on the study: COVID-19 samples from acute and convalescent phases originated in the United States, Italy and Spain. Sources were T cells, B-cell-depleted T cells, or PBMCs; the material itself was cDNA or gDNA.

V lost 0 bases and J 7 bases, leaving 6 bases between the germline ends. CDR1 is LNHNV and CDR2 is YYDKDF in the germline V gene (reference sequence). The CDR3 contains 12 residues. This TCR was sampled from a man aged 55 to 69 with acute or convalescent COVID-19. This chain connects TRBV15 to TRBJ2-5; D remains unclear. Specimen: peripheral blood. For the CDR3, the DNA is TGTGCCACCAGCAGAGATTCCGGGACCCAGTACTTC. It specifies CATSRDSGTQYF.